This T cell receptor beta chain was captured by sequencing in a study of spatial heterogeneity in lung cancer. Study-wide results and caveats: The appearance of ubiquitous expanded tumor TCRs in blood was greater at resection than follow-up.

MiXCR, run by TCRdb on the 5' RACE reads, gives a single entry per CDR3 protein. The profile shows approximately 20,000 distinct CDR3 sequences, 3.5% to 5.5% of them singletons. As to time point: sample taken at primary tumor resection. Tumor, nontumor lung or frozen PBMC supplied whole RNA, sequenced without sorting. This clonotype occurred many times. Its matching antigen is unknown. The CDR3 extends over 14 amino acids. Trimming removed 5 bases from V and 3 bases from J, with 14 bases in between. Germline CDR1 is SNHLY and CDR2 is FYNNEI. The chain has TRBV2 and TRBJ2-7; D is ambiguous. The origin of this receptor is a male donor with early-stage non-small cell lung cancer. Sequenced here: PBMCs, sampled at surgery. The CDR3 region is CASSYGRTHYEQYF. In nucleotides, the CDR3 is TGTGCCAGCAGTTACGGACGGACCCACTACGAGCAGTACTTC.